The TCR beta chain described here comes from a study of blood T cell repertoires in COVID-19. Turning to the study itself: Sites in the United States, Italy and Spain provided acute and convalescent COVID-19 samples.

The assay was immunoSEQ multiplex PCR, and TCRdb's table has in-frame clones only and misses some. The sample lists about 170,000 clones, approximately 92% seen once, with roughly 4.8% in the top ten. Sequencing was performed on peripheral blood. This TCR was recovered from a woman aged 45 to 65 with acute or convalescent COVID-19.

The CDR3 DNA sequence: TGTGCCACCAGTGATTCGGGGGGGAGCTCGATTCAGTACTTC. Amino acids: CATSDSGGSSIQYF. The J gene is TRBJ2-4, the V gene TRBV24-1, with 8 nucleotides matching TRBD2. The V gene end was trimmed by 2 bases and the J gene end by 10 bases; junction bases not matched to a gene: 6. The CDR3 spans 14 residues. The germline V gene encodes CDR1 KGHDR and CDR2 SFDVKD.